This T cell receptor (beta chain) was observed in a study of cytomegalovirus exposure and HLA in healthy donors. Findings and caveats of the study: Rarity held for most TCR sequences, but there were some public TCRs that occurred in many donors. According to the study, around 180 TCR beta chains were cytomegalovirus-associated. Subsequent analysis of the 110 or so validation repertoires found a tendency for first-cohort TCR clusters to co-occur.

The donors were in the 120-subject validation cohort, distinct from the approximately 610-subject first cohort. Worth noting for this clone: The antigen is not known.

V was clipped by 5 bases and J by 4 bases; unmatched bases: 7. The CDR3 length is 14 residues. The germline gives CDR1 LNHDA, CDR2 SQIVND (reference sequence). Produced via immunoSEQ multiplex PCR; TCRdb's table is partial and in-frame only. The sample shows a few hundred thousand clones, approximately 90% of them seen only once. The sequenced material came from PBMCs. The TCR originated in a woman between 18 and 29 years old in good health and CMV-seronegative. The V call is TRBV19, the J call TRBJ2-7; 8 nucleotides line up with TRBD1. As DNA, the CDR3 is TGTGCCAGTAGTGAGGACAGGGACGGGTACGAGCAGTACTTC. It yields the protein CASSEDRDGYEQYF.